A selection of T cell receptor beta chains follows, all from one sample in a study of shared clonotypes between healthy human individuals. Data came from immunoSEQ multiplex PCR; TCRdb stores just in-frame clones and leaves some out. The sample holds some 2,500,000 clones, 80% to 95% seen once. The sample comprised naive CD4+ T cells from PBMCs. The receptors stem from a man younger than 30 in good health. Some clones in this sample may be carry-over from other donors' samples. Both conserved end residues are part of each CDR3. Fields, in order: J gene, clone size, D gene, V gene, CDR3 DNA, CDR3 protein. D genes are given only for firm matches. Clone size is shown for a subset of rows, as once, few, many or a class of expanded clone.

>TRBJ2-1|-|TRBD2|TRBV5-6
TGTGCCAGCAGCTTGGGGCGCCTAGCGGGACCGGTTGAGCAGTTCTTC
CASSLGRLAGPVEQFF
>TRBJ2-5|-|-|TRBV29-1
TGCAGCGTTAGACAGATCTTAGGGGAGACCCAGTACTTC
CSVRQILGETQYF
>TRBJ2-1|-|-|TRBV28
TGTGCCAGCAAGCTGGAATTTGAGCAGTTCTTC
CASKLEFEQFF
>TRBJ1-2|once|-|TRBV28
TGTGCCAGCAGCCCGGGGGGGGCCAGAGCTAACTATGGCTACACCTTC
CASSPGGARANYGYTF
>TRBJ2-7|-|TRBD2|TRBV2
TGTGCCAGCAGTGAAAATCGGGGCGGGAGGGCCTCGAGGGAGCAGTACTTC
CASSENRGGRASREQYF
>TRBJ2-7|-|-|TRBV28
TGTGCCAGCAGTTCACAGGGTCGGTCCGTCTACGAGCAGTACTTC
CASSSQGRSVYEQYF
>TRBJ2-1|-|-|TRBV27
TGTGCCAGCAGAATACTAGGTCAGGGTGAGCAGTTCTTC
CASRILGQGEQFF
>TRBJ2-3|-|-|TRBV30
TGTGCCTGGAGTGTCTTCACAGATACGCAGTATTTT
CAWSVFTDTQYF
>TRBJ2-7|-|-|TRBV7-2
TGTGCCAGCAGCTTAGCACCCACTCTTACTTACGAGCAGTACTTC
CASSLAPTLTYEQYF
>TRBJ2-1|-|TRBD2|TRBV7-9
TGTGCCAGCAGCCCATTAGGAGCGGGAGACGCTGAGCAGTTCTTC
CASSPLGAGDAEQFF
>TRBJ2-2|-|TRBD1|TRBV29-1
TGCAGCGTTGAAGGGAACAGGGGGCCCACCGGGGAGCTGTTTTTT
CSVEGNRGPTGELFF
>TRBJ2-5|-|TRBD1|TRBV28
TGTGCCAGCAGTTCCCAACAGGGGTACGGGACCCAGTACTTC
CASSSQQGYGTQYF
>TRBJ1-1|few|-|TRBV11-2
TGTGCCAGCAGCTTAGCTTTTGGGGCCATGAACACTGAAGCTTTCTTT
CASSLAFGAMNTEAFF
>TRBJ2-3|-|-|TRBV7-9
TGTGCCAGCAGCTTAGGGCAGGGGATAGATACGCAGTATTTT
CASSLGQGIDTQYF
>TRBJ2-7|-|-|TRBV9
TGTGCCAGCAGCGTAGGAAATCTGGGACACGAGCAGTACTTC
CASSVGNLGHEQYF
>TRBJ2-2|-|TRBD2|TRBV5-1
TGCGCCAGCAGCCTGATAGCGGGAGCACCCGGGGAGCTGTTTTTT
CASSLIAGAPGELFF
>TRBJ1-4|-|-|TRBV6-5
TGTGCCAGCAGTGCAACAGCTAATGAAAAACTGTTTTTT
CASSATANEKLFF
>TRBJ1-5|-|TRBD1|TRBV19
TGTGCCAGTATACCCCAGGGGGGATATCAGCCCCAGCATTTT
CASIPQGGYQPQHF
>TRBJ2-3|-|-|TRBV20-1
TGCAGTGCTAGGCGTGCGGATACGCAGTATTTT
CSARRADTQYF
>TRBJ1-2|-|-|TRBV19
TGTGCCAGTAGTGAATCCCCGGGTCACTATGGCTACACCTTC
CASSESPGHYGYTF
>TRBJ1-4|-|-|TRBV18
TGTGCCAGCTCACCCTCAACTAATGAAAAACTGTTTTTT
CASSPSTNEKLFF
>TRBJ2-7|-|-|TRBV2
TGTGCCAGCAGTGTGGAGCAGCTCTCCTACGAGCAGTACTTC
CASSVEQLSYEQYF
>TRBJ2-7|-|-|TRBV5-6
TGTGCCAGCAGCTATCGGATGAACTACGAGCAGTACTTC
CASSYRMNYEQYF
>TRBJ2-1|-|TRBD2|TRBV19
TGTGCCAGTAGTATCGGGCGGGAGGGTTCGGAGCAGTTCTTC
CASSIGREGSEQFF
>TRBJ1-2|-|TRBD1|TRBV4-1
TGCGCCAGCAGCCGTCACGGTCGGGACAGGGGAGGAGGCTACACCTTC
CASSRHGRDRGGGYTF
>TRBJ1-2|once|-|TRBV20-1
TGCAGTGCTAGAGAGGCAGGGTGGGACTTC
CSAREAGWDF
>TRBJ2-5|-|TRBD2|TRBV5-1
TGCGCCAGCAGCTCCTGGACTAGCGGGGAGGGAGAGACCCAGTACTTC
CASSSWTSGEGETQYF
>TRBJ2-2|-|-|TRBV4-3
TGCGCCAGCGGGAGGACAATGAACACCGGGGAGCTGTTTTTT
CASGRTMNTGELFF